The entry below describes one TCR beta chain. The data are from a study of cytomegalovirus exposure and HLA in healthy donors. PCR employed 60 Vbeta and 13 Jbeta primers. Some clones are missing from TCRdb's copy, which holds only in-frame ones; the method was immunoSEQ multiplex PCR. This sample yields 150,000 to 180,000 clones, of which about 83% are seen a single time; over 3% belongs to the top ten. The germline V gene has CDR1 SQVTM and CDR2 ANQGSEA. The CDR3 is made up of 13 amino acids. V trimming: 7 bases; J trimming: 11 bases; junction bases outside the gene matches: 16. V is TRBV29-1 and J is TRBJ1-1, with TRBD1 matching over 7 bases. The sequence was collected from a middle-aged woman in good health and CMV-seronegative. Sequenced input: PBMCs. CDR3 loop: CSGVPDRSGLAFF. In nucleotides, the CDR3 is TGCAGCGGGGTTCCGGACAGGTCGGGGTTGGCTTTCTTT. The full variable domain, its missing parts supplied by reference TRBV29-1 and TRBJ1-1, is SAVISQKPSRDICQRGTSLTIQCQVDSQVTMMFWYRQQPGQSLTLIATANQGSEATYESGFVIDKFPISRPNLTFSTLTVSNMSPEDSSIYLCSGVPDRSGLAFFGQGTRLTVV.